One and the same sample provided the 14 T cell receptor beta chains below, sequenced in a study of blood T cell repertoires in COVID-19. This table comes from immunoSEQ multiplex PCR, and its TCRdb copy is limited to in-frame clones, with some not included. The sample records a few hundred thousand clones, 84% being singletons. Sequences were obtained from PBMCs or T cells enriched from blood (not recorded which). These TCRs come from a man in his fifties who had recovered from COVID-19.

This chain's CDR3 is CASSPRRGDSPLHF. CDR3 sequence (DNA): TGTGCCAGCTCACCACGACGGGGAGACTCACCCCTCCACTTT. This rearrangement joins TRBV18 to TRBJ1-6; D uncertain. V was trimmed by 1 base and J by 10 bases, leaving 11 bases between them. This CDR3 region has 14 residues. From germline, CDR1 is KGHSH and CDR2 LQKENI.

The chain recombines TRBV6-5 with TRBJ1-2, with 7 bases matching TRBD1. The V gene's germline CDR1 is MNHEY and CDR2 SVGAGI. The CDR3 contains 12 residues. V lost 5 bases and J lost 8; bases outside the gene matches: 5. The CDR3 here is CASSTPGQGYTF. CDR3 in DNA: TGTGCCAGCAGTACCCCGGGACAGGGCTACACCTTC.

V usage is TRBV6-4 and J usage is TRBJ1-1; 7 nucleotides align to TRBD1. This CDR3 is 14 amino acids long. Trimming took 4 bases from V and 4 from J; bases not matched to a gene: 6. Germline V CDR1 and CDR2: MRHNA, SNTAGT. The CDR3 DNA reads as TGTGCCAGCAGTGCGGACAGGAAGGGCACTGAAGCTTTCTTT. Encoded protein: CASSADRKGTEAFF.

The table lists this clone with a few counts. This chain uses TRBV5-1 with TRBJ2-5, with D perhaps matching TRBD2 (6 bases). V lost 6 bases to trimming and J lost 4 bases, with 13 bases between them. This CDR3 has 13 residues. Germline V gene lookup returns CDR1 SGHRS and CDR2 YFSETQ. DNA for the CDR3: TGCGCCAGCACCCGGGGGTCGGGAGAGACCCAGTACTTC. This sequence encodes CASTRGSGETQYF.

With regard to this clone: At one end, the junction sequence differs from germline, possibly due to a read error. The V and J genes are TRBV30 and TRBJ1-1; unclear D gene. Per the germline V gene, CDR1 is GTSNPN and CDR2 is SVGIG (reference sequence). The CDR3 has 13 amino acids. In nucleotides, the CDR3 is TGTGCCTGGAGTGGGGTTATCCGGACTGGAGCTTTCTTT. This sequence encodes CAWSGVIRTGAFF.

The gene calls are TRBV10-2 and TRBJ2-2; 7 positions match TRBD2. Trimming took 5 bases from V and 0 from J; bases not matched to a gene: 6. The CDR3 is 16 amino acids. Per germline, CDR1 WSHSY and CDR2 SAAADI. CDR3 loop: CASSRKRGSNTGELFF. For the CDR3, the DNA is TGCGCCAGCAGTCGAAAGCGGGGCTCGAACACCGGGGAGCTGTTTTTT.

The rearrangement joins TRBV4-2 to TRBJ1-1, with 8 bases identical to TRBD1. V trimming: 0 bases; J trimming: 1 base; junction bases outside the gene matches: 1. Germline lookup yields CDR1 LGHNA and CDR2 YNFKEQ. The CDR3 runs 15 residues. The CDR3 region is CASSQEGQGNTEAFF. In nucleotides, the CDR3 is TGTGCCAGCAGCCAAGAAGGACAGGGGAACACTGAAGCTTTCTTT.

The chain has TRBV5-4 and TRBJ1-6, with 7 bases lining up with TRBD1. V trimming: 4 bases; J trimming: 5 bases; junction bases outside the gene matches: 9. The CDR3 length is 16 residues. CDR1 is SGHNT and CDR2 is YYREEE in the germline V gene (reference sequence). This chain's CDR3 is CASSQLPGTDNSPLHF. Written as DNA, the CDR3 is TGTGCCAGCAGCCAACTACCCGGGACAGATAATTCACCCCTCCACTTT.

This clone has only a few counts. CDR3 loop: CASSVYGTDTQYF. CDR3 DNA sequence: TGTGCCAGCAGCGTATACGGTACAGATACGCAGTATTTT. The chain employs TRBV9 and TRBJ2-3; D not certain. Per the germline V gene, CDR1 is SGDLS and CDR2 is YYNGEE. V lost 1 base and J lost 3, with 6 bases in between. The CDR3 contains 13 residues.

The chain couples TRBV19 to TRBJ1-1; unclear D gene. The CDR3 loop spans 13 amino acids. CDR1 and CDR2 (germline): LNHDA, SQIVND (reference sequence). Between the trimmed V and J ends, which lost 5 bases and 6 bases, there was a span of 13 bases. CDR3 DNA: TGTGCCAGTAGTCCTACGCGAACCCCTGAAGCTTTCTTT. Translating gives CASSPTRTPEAFF.

The chain links TRBV6-2 or TRBV6-3 to TRBJ2-3; D remains ambiguous. Germline CDR1 MNHEY, CDR2 SVGEGT. The CDR3 sequence is 15 residues long. V shed 2 bases and J shed 2 bases, with 11 bases lying between them. The CDR3 loop reads CASSYGLRITDTQYF. In nucleotides, the CDR3 is TGTGCCAGCAGTTACGGTTTGCGGATCACAGATACGCAGTATTTT.

The chain is built from TRBV6-2 or TRBV6-3 and TRBJ2-7; 8 bases fit TRBD2. The CDR3 runs 16 residues. Germline V gene sequence: CDR1 MNHEY, CDR2 SVGEGT. V trimming: 6 bases; J trimming: 2 bases; junction bases outside the gene matches: 12. CDR3 in DNA: TGTGCCAGCAGCCCCCCTACGAGCGGGGGAACCTACGAGCAGTACTTC. Amino acids: CASSPPTSGGTYEQYF.

This rearrangement joins TRBV5-1 to TRBJ2-7, with D uncertain. The CDR3 contains 15 residues. Germline-derived CDR1 and CDR2 are SGHRS and YFSETQ. V dropped 0 bases and J dropped 2 bases, with 12 bases sitting between them. The CDR3 spells CASSLDPAATYEQYF. The CDR3 nucleotides read TGCGCCAGCAGCTTGGATCCCGCGGCGACCTACGAGCAGTACTTC.

The chain couples TRBV7-8 to TRBJ1-2, with 9 bases aligning to TRBD1. Looked up from germline, CDR1 is SGHVS and CDR2 is FQNEAQ. The CDR3 covers 14 residues. Trimming took 5 bases from V and 7 from J; bases not matched to a gene: 8. The chain's CDR3 is CASSINTGGGGYTF. CDR3 coding DNA: TGTGCCAGCAGCATAAACACAGGGGGCGGTGGCTACACCTTC.